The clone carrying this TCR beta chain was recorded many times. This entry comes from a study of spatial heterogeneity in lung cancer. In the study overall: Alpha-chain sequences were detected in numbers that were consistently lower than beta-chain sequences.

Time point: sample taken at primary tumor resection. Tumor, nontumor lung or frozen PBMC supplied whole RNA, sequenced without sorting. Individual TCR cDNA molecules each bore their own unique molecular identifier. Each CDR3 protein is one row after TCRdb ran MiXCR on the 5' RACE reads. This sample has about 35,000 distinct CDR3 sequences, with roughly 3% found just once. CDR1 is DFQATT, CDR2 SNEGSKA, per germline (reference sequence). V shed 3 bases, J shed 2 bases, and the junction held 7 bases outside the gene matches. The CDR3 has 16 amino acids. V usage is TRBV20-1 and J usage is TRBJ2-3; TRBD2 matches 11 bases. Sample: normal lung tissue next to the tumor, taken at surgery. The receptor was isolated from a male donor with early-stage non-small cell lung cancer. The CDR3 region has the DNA TGCAGTGCTAGTCCCCGACTAGCGGGGCACACAGATACGCAGTATTTT. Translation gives CSASPRLAGHTDTQYF.